This TCR beta chain was profiled in a study of cytomegalovirus exposure and HLA in healthy donors. Germline loops: CDR1 LNHDA, CDR2 SQIVND (reference sequence). The trim removed 4 bases at V and 1 base at J, leaving 2 bases unmatched. This CDR3 is built from 15 residues. As for this clone: No antigen is known for it.

Study findings and constraints: A later analysis reported that several of the most significant clusters appeared to be linked to common viral pathogens, among them Epstein-Barr virus. Highest at DRB1 and lowest at HLA-C, TCR association rates differed among HLA loci in a later analysis. One variant, a missense change in DCLRE1C, was linked in a later analysis to TCR beta V- and J-gene trimming.

Primers included in the PCR were 60 Vbeta and 13 Jbeta primers. The assay was immunoSEQ multiplex PCR, and TCRdb's table has in-frame clones only and misses some. The table shows roughly 180,000 clones, with 70% to 90% occurring only once. The material sequenced was PBMCs. The source of this sequence is a girl between 10 and 17 years old in good health and CMV-seropositive. The J gene is TRBJ1-1, the V gene TRBV19; 11 bases are shared with TRBD1. The CDR3 region is CASSTDRGRNTEAFF. The CDR3 DNA is TGTGCCAGTAGTACGGACAGGGGGCGGAACACTGAAGCTTTCTTT. Together with reference TRBV19 and TRBJ1-1, the CDR3 gives the full variable domain: DGGITQSPKYLFRKEGQNVTLSCEQNLNHDAMYWYRQDPGQGLRLIYYSQIVNDFQKGDIAEGYSVSREKKESFPLTVTSAQKNPTAFYLCASSTDRGRNTEAFFGQGTRLTVV.